The clone carrying this TCR beta chain was detected only once. The target antigen is unknown. Generated by immunoSEQ multiplex PCR, the TCRdb table keeps only in-frame clones and is missing some. The sample includes under 200,000 clones, approximately 91% seen only once; the top ten take roughly 0.99%. The CDR3 extends over 15 amino acids. V dropped 4 bases and J dropped 3 bases, with 16 bases sitting between them. Germline V gene lookup returns CDR1 MNHEY and CDR2 SMNVEV (reference sequence). This entry is derived from a study of T cell responses to AZD1222 COVID-19 vaccine. Looking at the study overall: Pooled together were second doses at about 4 or about 12 weeks.

Findings and limits, study-wide: Spike was spanned by vaccine-associated CD4 TCRs, with dominance at 160-218 and 743-854. Clonal diversity may have been underestimated in mostly white British donors.

The chain combines TRBV27 with TRBJ2-7; D not certain. The input for sequencing was peripheral blood, taken on day 0 of AZD1222 vaccination. This TCR came from an adult in good health. The CDR3 coding sequence is TGTGCCAGCAGTTCCCCGTCGACAAAGGGCTACGAGCAGTACTTC. This sequence encodes CASSSPSTKGYEQYF.